A few counts support the clone carrying this T cell receptor (beta chain). The source of the sample is a study of blood T cells in healthy people across ages. The authors ran a second PCR of about 7 to 11 cycles using a sample-barcoded 5' primer and a J-beta primer mix. TCRdb re-called the 5' RACE reads with MiXCR, one entry per CDR3 protein. The table lists fewer than 1,000,000 distinct CDR3 sequences, less than 60% of them singletons. The sequence was collected from an elderly man in good health. The sample consisted of blood.

The CDR3 region has the DNA TGCAGTGCAATTGACAGCGATCAGCCCCAGCATTTT. This codes for CSAIDSDQPQHF. The chain carries TRBV20-1 and TRBJ1-5, with TRBD1 as a possible D gene (5 bases). This CDR3 has 12 amino acids. Germline V gene sequence: CDR1 DFQATT, CDR2 SNEGSKA (reference sequence). Trimming took off 6 bases at V and 5 bases at J, with 11 bases between the two ends.